This T cell receptor (beta chain) was captured in a study of regulatory T cells in long-lasting Graves disease. Study as a whole: Graves' patients (newly diagnosed) had been on antithyroid drugs under 3 months.

In germline, CDR1 is MDHEN, CDR2 SYDVKM. Trimming removed 6 bases from V and 3 bases from J; junction bases left unmatched: 9. The CDR3 covers 15 residues. The TCR beta library used iRepertoire HTBI primers with Arm-PCR amplification of CDR3. TCRdb processed the multiplex PCR reads anew with MiXCR; each CDR3 protein has one entry. Of roughly 400,000 distinct CDR3 sequences listed, roughly 15% were seen once; the top ten hold under 30%. Time point here: newly diagnosed GD, antithyroid drugs for less than 3 months. Preparation of the TCR library used RNA extracted from PBMCs. Study results and caveats: TCR diversity was lower in persistent Graves' patients (versus newly diagnosed ones). TRBV28, TRBJ1-2 and TRBJ2-5 emerged as the favored segments in persistent disease.

This clonotype was counted ten times or more. What it binds is not known. The data also belong to a second study, concerning T cells in Graves' hyperthyroidism and ophthalmopathy. That work adds: The study excluded patients with uncontrolled infection, other autoimmune disease, pregnancy or lactation.

The V gene is TRBV28, the J gene TRBJ1-1, with 8 positions matching TRBD1. The sequencing used peripheral blood mononuclear cells (PBMCs), collected at new diagnosis, from a patient treated with antithyroid drugs. The source of this sequence is a young woman with Graves disease. The CDR3 region has the DNA TGTGCCAGCAGGGCCGACAGGGGTTTGCACACTGAAGCTTTCTTT. Translation: CASRADRGLHTEAFF.